This T cell receptor (beta chain) emerged from a study of cytomegalovirus exposure and HLA in healthy donors. The ends lost 3 bases at V and 7 bases at J; junction bases unmatched: 4. Germline CDR1 SGDLS, CDR2 YYNGEE. The CDR3 runs to 14 residues. This PCR relied on a set of 60 Vbeta primers and 13 Jbeta primers. The protocol was immunoSEQ multiplex PCR, while the TCRdb copy is restricted to in-frame clones and leaves out a portion. The repertoire consists of about 110,000 clones, with 65% to 80% occurring once and the leading ten covering about 6.8%. The sequence derives from a man aged 25 to 40 in good health and CMV-seropositive. Sequenced sample: PBMCs. The V and J genes are TRBV9 and TRBJ1-6; 7 bases map to TRBD1. The CDR3 sequence is CASSDPGQNSPLHF. Written as DNA, the CDR3 is TGTGCCAGCAGCGACCCGGGACAGAATTCACCCCTCCACTTT. The variable domain in full, with the rest retrieved from reference TRBV9 and TRBJ1-6, is DSGVTQTPKHLITATGQRVTLRCSPRSGDLSVYWYQQSLDQGLQFLIQYYNGEERAKGNILERFSAQQFPDLHSELNLSSLELGDSALYFCASSDPGQNSPLHFGNGTRLTVT.